The 20 T cell receptor beta chains in this list originate from one sample, sequenced in a study of glioma-infiltrating T cells. Amplification of TCR alpha and beta CDR3 regions from RNA used iRepertoire nested multiplex PCR. TCRdb re-analysed the multiplex PCR reads in MiXCR, keeping a single row per CDR3 protein. The sample lists approximately 400,000 distinct CDR3 sequences, roughly two fifths occurring once. What was sequenced was glioma tissue, nonneoplastic brain tissue, or PBMCs (not recorded which). Receptors originate from a human donor with low-grade glioma or glioblastoma, undergoing nonglioma brain surgery, or in good health (not recorded which).

This clonotype was observed a few times. CDR3 sequence reads: CASTSLYGYTF. The CDR3 DNA reads TGTGCCAGCACGTCCCTCTATGGCTACACCTTC. The chain employs TRBV28 and TRBJ1-2; D remains ambiguous. Trimming took 7 bases from V and 4 from J, leaving 7 bases between them. The germline V gene encodes CDR1 MDHEN and CDR2 SYDVKM. The CDR3 has 11 residues.

This clonotype appeared a few times. The V call is TRBV5-8, the J call TRBJ2-1; the D gene is possibly TRBD2 (6 bases). Trimming took off 0 bases at V and 8 bases at J, with 15 bases between the two ends. This CDR3 contains 15 residues. Per germline, CDR1 SGHTS and CDR2 YDEGEE. The CDR3 loop reads CASSLGTGGGDEQFF. The DNA of the CDR3 is TGTGCCAGCAGCTTGGGTACAGGAGGCGGGGATGAGCAGTTCTTC.

The chain uses TRBV2 and TRBJ2-3, with 8 positions matching TRBD2. Trimming cost V 5 bases and J 7 bases; bases outside gene matches: 17. Germline CDR1 and CDR2: SNHLY and FYNNEI. CDR3 size: 17 residues. CDR3 sequence reads: CASSYYKSGSLGYTQYF. The CDR3 DNA follows: TGTGCCAGCAGTTACTATAAAAGCGGGAGCTTGGGTTATACGCAGTATTTT.

In this sample, this clonotype turned up a few times. The V call is TRBV19, the J call TRBJ2-2; TRBD1 or TRBD2 may be the D gene (6 bases each). The CDR3 is made up of 13 amino acids. The V end lost 7 bases, the J end lost 6 bases, and 12 bases lay between the germline ends. Germline values: CDR1 LNHDA, CDR2 SQIVND (reference sequence). The CDR3 here is CASTRGLPGELFF. DNA of the CDR3: TGTGCCAGTACCAGGGGACTTCCCGGGGAGCTGTTTTTT.

This clonotype occurred many times. The V gene is TRBV27, the J gene TRBJ2-7, with D maybe TRBD1 (5 bases). Germline values: CDR1 MNHEY, CDR2 SMNVEV (reference sequence). There are 14 residues in the CDR3. Trimming removed 1 base at V and 2 bases at J, with 9 bases between. This CDR3 reads CASSLLGHTYEQYF. DNA of the CDR3: TGTGCCAGCAGTTTATTGGGGCACACCTACGAGCAGTACTTC.

This clonotype was detected ten times or more. The rearrangement links TRBV27 to TRBJ2-3; D is possibly TRBD2 (5 bases). The CDR3 is made up of 15 amino acids. V lost 3 bases, J lost 0 bases, and 10 bases lay in between. In germline, CDR1 is MNHEY, CDR2 SMNVEV (reference sequence). DNA of the CDR3: TGTGCCAGCAGTTTCCGGACTTCTAGCACAGATACGCAGTATTTT. Translated: CASSFRTSSTDTQYF.

The chain is built from TRBV4-1 and TRBJ2-1, with D perhaps given as TRBD1 or TRBD2 (6 bases each). The CDR3 spans 18 residues. V gave up 0 bases and J gave up 9 bases, with 24 bases separating them. Germline V lookup: CDR1 MGHRA, CDR2 YSYEKL. The DNA of the CDR3 is TGCGCCAGCAGCCAAGACCGGGGGCCGGGCGGGTCGTTGGTTGAGCAGTTCTTC. Amino acids: CASSQDRGPGGSLVEQFF.

V is TRBV20-1 and J is TRBJ1-1; unclear D gene. Trimming took 8 bases from V and 3 from J, leaving 7 bases between them. The CDR3 covers 10 residues. CDR1 is DFQATT and CDR2 is SNEGSKA in the germline V gene (reference sequence). CDR3 sequence: CSSGYTEAFF. CDR3 nucleotides: TGCAGTTCTGGGTACACTGAAGCTTTCTTT.

The chain joins TRBV7-8 to TRBJ2-7; D remains ambiguous. The CDR3 loop spans 14 amino acids. The V and J ends lost 3 bases and 4 bases respectively, with 13 bases between them. Germline V gives CDR1 SGHVS, CDR2 FQNEAQ. CDR3: CASSFSRVVYEQYF. In DNA, the CDR3 is TGTGCCAGCAGCTTCAGTCGGGTAGTTTACGAGCAGTACTTC.

This clonotype was seen only a few times. V gene TRBV19 combines with J gene TRBJ1-1, with D uncertain. The CDR3 is 13 residues long. Between the trimmed V and J ends, which lost 6 bases and 6 bases, there was a span of 14 bases. Germline values: CDR1 LNHDA, CDR2 SQIVND (reference sequence). CDR3 in amino acids: CASSRRAVPEAFF. The CDR3 nucleotides are TGTGCCAGTAGCCGGCGCGCGGTCCCTGAAGCTTTCTTT.

A word on this clonotype: A much larger clone differs by one base, so this may be a read error. This chain connects TRBV6-2 or TRBV6-3 to TRBJ1-1; D uncertain. The CDR3 spans 13 residues. Germline lookup yields CDR1 MNHEY and CDR2 SVGEGT. Trimming stripped 8 bases from V and 0 bases from J, with 10 bases between. CDR3 nucleotides: TGTGCCAGCGGGAACAACATGAACACTGAAGCTTTCTTT. Translating it yields CASGNNMNTEAFF.

On this clonotype: Sequence at one end of the junction differs from germline and may be a read error. The chain has TRBV15 and TRBJ2-1; no definite D call. Germline V lookup: CDR1 LNHNV, CDR2 YYDKDF (reference sequence). CDR3 length: 14 residues. CDR3 nucleotide sequence: TGTGCCTCCAGCAGACCAGGACCACACAATGAGCAGTTCTTC. The encoded protein is CASSRPGPHNEQFF.

This clonotype was seen a few times. This sequence joins TRBV12-3 or TRBV12-4 and TRBJ2-2, with D possibly TRBD1 on 5 matching bases. The CDR3 covers 15 residues. The ends were cut back, 3 bases at V and 1 base at J, with 9 bases in the middle. In DNA, the CDR3 is TGTGCCAGCAGTTTGGAGCAGGGGAACACCGGGGAGCTGTTTTTT. It yields the protein CASSLEQGNTGELFF.

The chain joins TRBV19 to TRBJ2-1; tentative D call: TRBD1 (5 bases). V lost 8 bases and J 5 bases, leaving 10 bases between the germline ends. Germline V gene data show CDR1 as LNHDA and CDR2 as SQIVND (reference sequence). This CDR3 spans 12 amino acids. The CDR3 region has the DNA TGTGCCAGTGGTTTAGGGGACAATGAGCAGTTCTTC. It specifies CASGLGDNEQFF. Together with reference TRBV19 and TRBJ2-1, the CDR3 gives the full variable domain: DGGITQSPKYLFRKEGQNVTLSCEQNLNHDAMYWYRQDPGQGLRLIYYSQIVNDFQKGDIAEGYSVSREKKESFPLTVTSAQKNPTAFYLCASGLGDNEQFFGPGTRLTVL.

As DNA, the CDR3 is TGTGCCAGCTCACCGGTAACGTTAAGCTCCTACAATGAGCAGTTCTTC. This sequence encodes CASSPVTLSSYNEQFF. V and J are TRBV18 and TRBJ2-1; unclear D gene. Germline assignment: CDR1 KGHSH and CDR2 LQKENI. Trimming took off 3 bases at V and 0 bases at J, with 12 bases between the two ends. The CDR3 is 16 amino acids.

The gene calls are TRBV20-1 and TRBJ2-7; no clear D gene. The CDR3 consists of 14 residues. Germline V lookup: CDR1 DFQATT, CDR2 SNEGSKA (reference sequence). Trimming pared 2 bases from V and 5 bases from J, leaving 16 bases between. The CDR3 here is CSARSDVADHEQYF. The DNA of the CDR3 is TGCAGTGCTAGATCGGACGTGGCAGACCACGAGCAGTACTTC.

This sequence joins TRBV15 and TRBJ2-1; no definite D call. Trimming shortened V by 0 bases and J by 10 bases, and 19 bases separated the two germline ends. CDR1 LNHNV and CDR2 YYDKDF come from the germline V gene (reference sequence). The CDR3 contains 16 residues. The CDR3 coding sequence is TGTGCCACCAGCAGAGATGATCGAGCGAGAGGACGGGAGCAGTTCTTC. It is translated as CATSRDDRARGREQFF.

Ten or more counts support this clonotype. V usage is TRBV6-2 or TRBV6-3 and J usage is TRBJ2-1, with TRBD2 matching 14 bases. Germline assignment: CDR1 MNHEY and CDR2 SVGEGT. The CDR3 spans 18 residues. J gave up 7 bases and V 6 bases, and 14 bases lay outside the gene matches. The CDR3 is CASRPGTSGRKVLNEQFF. In DNA, the CDR3 is TGTGCCAGCAGGCCCGGGACTAGCGGGAGAAAGGTACTGAATGAGCAGTTCTTC.

This chain links TRBV7-2 with TRBJ2-1, with a tentative D call TRBD1 (5 bases). The CDR3 has 16 amino acids. Trimming took 2 bases from V and 9 from J, leaving 20 bases between them. Germline lookup yields CDR1 SGHTA and CDR2 FQGNSA. The CDR3 DNA sequence: TGTGCCAGCAGCTTATTCGGGCAGGGAATTTCCGGTGAGCAGTTCTTC. Protein product: CASSLFGQGISGEQFF.

This clonotype has ten or more counts. The V call is TRBV6-2 or TRBV6-3, the J call TRBJ2-1; D is perhaps TRBD2 (5 bases). Germline assignment: CDR1 MNHEY and CDR2 SVGEGT. This CDR3 has 12 amino acids. The V gene lost 6 bases and the J gene lost 8 bases, with 11 bases spanning the gap. CDR3 loop: CASRGDIYEQFF. CDR3 sequence (DNA): TGTGCCAGCAGGGGAGATATCTATGAGCAGTTCTTC.